This TCR beta chain was sequenced in a study of graft-versus-host responses after intestinal transplantation. Study as a whole: Multivisceral, liver-intestinal, or isolated intestinal transplants were received by the recipients. Every transplant recipient was induced with anti-thymocyte globulin, then maintained on tacrolimus and steroids for approximately three years. General observations from the study: Recipient-marrow GvH clones were detected, some having first appeared in ileum or blood.

This clone is a singleton in its sample. The antigen remains unidentified. The assay was immunoSEQ multiplex PCR, and TCRdb's table has in-frame clones only and misses some. The data show about 50,000 clones, over 90% seen once. This sample comprised unstimulated CD4+ T cells sorted from spleen or lymph node cells, obtained before transplant. The receptor comes from a human donor who was the organ donor for an intestinal transplant.

CDR3 in DNA: TGCGCCAGCAGCCAAGATCGGGCGGGAGGGCTGTATGTAGATACGCAGTATTTT. It encodes CASSQDRAGGLYVDTQYF. The chain joins TRBV4-3 to TRBJ2-3; the match to TRBD2 covers 9 bases. Germline V gene data show CDR1 as LGHNA and CDR2 as YSLEER. The length of the CDR3 is 18 residues. Unmatched junction bases numbered 12, after V lost 0 bases and J lost 5 bases.